This TCR beta chain is drawn from a study of CD8+ T cells in alopecia areata. As regards this clone: What it binds is not known.

Those with alopecia areata gave lesional scalp punch biopsies and peripheral blood. Study conclusions and caveats: Normal skin's resident alphabeta T cells are also sequenced in scalp samples. Clonality in lesional scalp, especially alopecia totalis/universalis, exceeded that of normal scalp.

Extraction of RNA preceded its reverse transcription into cDNA, which served as the sequencing template. Data came from immunoSEQ multiplex PCR; TCRdb stores just in-frame clones and leaves some out. The top ten hold approximately 0.45% of the sample, which has over 200,000 clones, about three fifths seen once. This sample comprised CD4+ T cells sorted from blood, obtained at week 0. The receptor's source is a human donor with alopecia areata.

The CDR3 DNA reads as TGTGCCATCAGAGGAGCTAGCGGGAGTTACGAGCAGTACTTC. It is translated as CAIRGASGSYEQYF. This rearrangement joins TRBV10-3 to TRBJ2-7; 10 bases match TRBD2. Germline CDR1 and CDR2: ENHRY and SYGVKD. The CDR3 length is 14 residues. The V gene end was trimmed by 6 bases and the J gene end by 4 bases; junction bases not matched to a gene: 6.